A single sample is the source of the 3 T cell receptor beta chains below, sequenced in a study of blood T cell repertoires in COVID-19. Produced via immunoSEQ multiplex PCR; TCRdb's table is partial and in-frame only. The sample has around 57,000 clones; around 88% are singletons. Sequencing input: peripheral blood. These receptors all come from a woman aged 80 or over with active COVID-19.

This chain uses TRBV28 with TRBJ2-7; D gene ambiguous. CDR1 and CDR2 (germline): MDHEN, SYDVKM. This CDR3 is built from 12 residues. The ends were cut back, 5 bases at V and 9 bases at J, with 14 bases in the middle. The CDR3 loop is CASSRPRLGQYF. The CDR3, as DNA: TGTGCCAGCAGTCGGCCTCGACTTGGGCAGTACTTC. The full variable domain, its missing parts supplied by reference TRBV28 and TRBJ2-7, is DVKVTQSSRYLVKRTGEKVFLECVQDMDHENMFWYRQDPGLGLRLIYFSYDVKMKEKGDIPEGYSVSREKKERFSLILESASTNQTSMYLCASSRPRLGQYFGPGTRLTVT.

The DNA of the CDR3 is TGTGCCAGCTCACTCTTAGACAGGGGGCGGACCTACAATGAGCAGTTCTTC. Translation gives CASSLLDRGRTYNEQFF. The chain employs TRBV18 and TRBJ2-1; 10 bases agree with TRBD1. J gave up 2 bases and V 4 bases, and 8 bases lay outside the gene matches. This CDR3 is built from 17 residues. Germline V gives CDR1 KGHSH, CDR2 LQKENI.

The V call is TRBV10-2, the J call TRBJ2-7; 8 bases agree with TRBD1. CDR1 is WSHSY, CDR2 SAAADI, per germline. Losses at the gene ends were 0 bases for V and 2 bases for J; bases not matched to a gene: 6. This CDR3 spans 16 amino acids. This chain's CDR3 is CASSESRAQGAYEQYF. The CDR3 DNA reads TGCGCCAGCAGTGAGTCGAGGGCACAGGGGGCCTACGAGCAGTACTTC.